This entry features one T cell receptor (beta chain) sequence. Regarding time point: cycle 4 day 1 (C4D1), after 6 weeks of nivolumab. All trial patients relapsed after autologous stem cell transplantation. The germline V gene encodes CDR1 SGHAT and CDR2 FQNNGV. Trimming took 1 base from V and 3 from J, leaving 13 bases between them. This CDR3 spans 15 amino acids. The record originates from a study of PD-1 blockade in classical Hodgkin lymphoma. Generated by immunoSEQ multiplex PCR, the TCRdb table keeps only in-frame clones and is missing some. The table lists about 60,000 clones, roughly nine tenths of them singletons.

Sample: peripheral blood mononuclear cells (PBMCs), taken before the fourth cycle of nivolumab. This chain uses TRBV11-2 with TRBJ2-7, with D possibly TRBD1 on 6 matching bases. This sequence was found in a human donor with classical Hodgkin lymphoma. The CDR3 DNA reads TGTGCCAGCAGCTTAGTGGGGGACATATACTACGAGCAGTACTTC. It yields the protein CASSLVGDIYYEQYF.